These 7 T cell receptor beta chains came from one sample sequenced in a study of T-cell memory formation after mild COVID-19. From the 5' RACE reads, TCRdb called clonotypes with MiXCR, one entry per CDR3 protein. The table records some 490,000 distinct CDR3 sequences, over 15% of them present only once. Sequenced: PBMCs or a T cell subset sorted from them (not recorded which). These receptors came from an adult woman who had mild COVID-19 (a few samples of this study predate the infection). Cell type and time point are not known.

The chain uses TRBV7-9 and TRBJ2-7; 7 bases match TRBD1. Trimming removed 4 bases from V and 2 bases from J; junction bases left unmatched: 8. The CDR3 is made up of 15 amino acids. Germline values: CDR1 SEHNR, CDR2 FQNEAQ (reference sequence). CDR3 residues: CASSSRQGLAYEQYF. CDR3 DNA: TGTGCCAGCAGCTCCAGACAGGGCCTCGCCTACGAGCAGTACTTC.

The genes are TRBV7-8 and TRBJ2-5; no clear D. The CDR3 consists of 13 residues. The V end was cut by 2 bases, the J end by 5 bases, with 9 bases between. From germline, CDR1 is SGHVS and CDR2 FQNEAQ. The CDR3 loop reads CASSLNRRETQYF. DNA for the CDR3: TGTGCCAGCAGCTTAAACCGGCGGGAGACCCAGTACTTC.

This clonotype was seen more than once but under ten times. The V and J genes are TRBV6-5 and TRBJ2-1; no clear D. From germline, CDR1 is MNHEY and CDR2 SVGAGI. V lost 4 bases to trimming and J lost 3 bases, with 7 bases between them. The CDR3 runs to 13 residues. As DNA, the CDR3 is TGTGCCAGCAGTTTCGCCAACTACAATGAGCAGTTCTTC. Its translation is CASSFANYNEQFF.

The V gene is TRBV20-1, the J gene TRBJ1-1; no definite D call. Germline CDR1 DFQATT, CDR2 SNEGSKA (reference sequence). The CDR3 totals 14 residues. CDR3 DNA sequence: TGCAGCGTGCTGGGCCTTTACAGGAACACTGAAGCTTTCTTT. Amino acid sequence: CSVLGLYRNTEAFF.

This chain uses TRBV7-9 with TRBJ1-2, with 8 bases lining up with TRBD1. Germline V gene lookup returns CDR1 SEHNR and CDR2 FQNEAQ (reference sequence). The J segment lost 4 bases and the V segment lost 5 bases, leaving 6 bases of the junction unmatched. The CDR3 contains 14 residues. CDR3 protein: CASSRPGQVYGYTF. The CDR3 DNA reads as TGTGCCAGCAGCCGTCCGGGACAGGTCTATGGCTACACCTTC.

The chain carries TRBV29-1 and TRBJ2-7; 9 bases match TRBD1. The ends lost 1 base at V and 2 bases at J; junction bases unmatched: 9. In germline, CDR1 is SQVTM, CDR2 ANQGSEA. This CDR3 has 16 residues. Written as DNA, the CDR3 is TGCAGCGTTGAAGGAGCCCCGGGACAGGGAACCTACGAGCAGTACTTC. Residues: CSVEGAPGQGTYEQYF.

J is TRBJ2-1 and V is TRBV7-3, with 11 bases matching TRBD2. Losses at the gene ends were 5 bases for V and 5 bases for J; bases not matched to a gene: 8. The germline gives CDR1 SGHTA, CDR2 FQGTGA. The CDR3 is made up of 16 amino acids. The CDR3 sequence is CASSATSGRGDNEQFF. The CDR3 nucleotides are TGTGCCAGCAGCGCCACTAGCGGGAGAGGAGACAATGAGCAGTTCTTC.